The rows below give T cell receptor beta chains drawn from one sample of a study of control samples from healthy donors and cancer patients. The table came from immunoSEQ multiplex PCR; TCRdb's copy has only in-frame clones and leaves some out. The table includes 150,000 or so clones, approximately 93% detected once. The sequencing input was blood. The source of these receptors is a woman aged 40 to 49 in good health. Both conserved end residues are part of each CDR3. D genes are given only for firm matches. The size field is filled for only some rows; it gives once, few, many or a size class.

TRBV10-1,14,TRBD1,TRBJ2-4,-,TGCGCCAGCAGTTCGGGACAGACTAAAAACATTCAGTACTTC,CASSSGQTKNIQYF
TRBV5-1,15,-,TRBJ2-1,-,TGCGCCAGCAGTTCTTTGGACAGCTCCTACAATGAGCAGTTCTTC,CASSSLDSSYNEQFF
TRBV12-3/TRBV12-4,11,-,TRBJ1-4,-,TGTGCCAGCCGTCGGGGTGGAGAACTGTTTTTT,CASRRGGELFF
TRBV7-2,14,-,TRBJ1-5,-,TGTGCCAGCGGGGAATTAACCGTAGATCAGCCCCAGCATTTT,CASGELTVDQPQHF
TRBV13,13,-,TRBJ1-1,once,TGTGCCAGCAGCTTTTTTACAATGAGAAGAGCTTTCTTT,CASSFFTMRRAFF
TRBV6-1,14,TRBD1,TRBJ1-1,-,TGTGCCAGCAGTGAAAGCTGGACAGGGACTGAAGCTTTCTTT,CASSESWTGTEAFF
TRBV7-2,14,-,TRBJ1-5,once,TGTGCCAGCAGCTCCCGGCCTAGTAATCAGCCCCAGCATTTT,CASSSRPSNQPQHF
TRBV9,14,TRBD1,TRBJ2-1,-,TGTGCCAGCAGCGGGCCGACAGGGGGTTATGAGCAGTTCTTC,CASSGPTGGYEQFF
TRBV11-1,15,-,TRBJ1-1,-,TGTGCCAGCAGCTTATACAGACCTGAGAACACTGAAGCTTTCTTT,CASSLYRPENTEAFF
TRBV20-1,14,-,TRBJ1-3,-,TGCAGTGCTAGTGCCAGAAGCTCTGGAAACACCATATATTTT,CSASARSSGNTIYF
TRBV6-5,12,-,TRBJ1-2,-,TGTGCCAGCAGTCCACAGGGCTATGGCTACACCTTC,CASSPQGYGYTF
TRBV10-3,16,TRBD1,TRBJ2-3,-,TGTGCCATCAGTGTTACGACAGGGGGCGCGTCAGATACGCAGTATTTT,CAISVTTGGASDTQYF
TRBV30,13,-,TRBJ2-7,-,TGTGCCTGGAGCTTAGGACAGTACTACGAGCAGTACTTC,CAWSLGQYYEQYF
TRBV7-3,18,TRBD2,TRBJ2-1,-,TGTGCCAGCAGCCCTGGACTAGCGGGGGGGCAGATCTACAATGAGCAGTTCTTC,CASSPGLAGGQIYNEQFF
TRBV6-4,13,-,TRBJ1-5,-,TGTGCCAGCGCTGGGGCGCCTGGTCAGCCCCAGCATTTT,CASAGAPGQPQHF
TRBV5-1,17,-,TRBJ1-6,-,TGCGCCAGCAGCCCGGTGGGGGGGAACGGCGTGCGGTCACCCCTCCACTTT,CASSPVGGNGVRSPLHF
TRBV2,11,-,TRBJ2-3,-,TGTGCCAGCAATACAGGGGATACGCAGTATTTT,CASNTGDTQYF
TRBV10-3,13,-,TRBJ1-1,-,TGTGCCATCAGTGTTCTCGGTAGCACTGAAGCTTTCTTT,CAISVLGSTEAFF
TRBV18,13,-,TRBJ2-7,-,TGTGCCAGCTCACCCTCCCCCGCCGTCGAGCAGTACTTC,CASSPSPAVEQYF
TRBV30,12,-,TRBJ1-4,-,TGTGCCTGGGGAAGATTAAATGAAAAACTGTTTTTT,CAWGRLNEKLFF
TRBV5-1,16,TRBD2,TRBJ2-3,-,TGCGCCAGCAGGCGCGGGACTAGCGGGAGTACAGATACGCAGTATTTT,CASRRGTSGSTDTQYF
TRBV10-3,13,-,TRBJ2-7,once,TGTGCCATCACAGACTCCGCGTTCTACGAGCAGTACTTC,CAITDSAFYEQYF
TRBV6-5,14,-,TRBJ1-5,-,TGTGCCAGCAGCGCGGACGGGTACAATCAGCCCCAGCATTTT,CASSADGYNQPQHF
TRBV7-2,13,-,TRBJ2-1,-,TGTGCCAGCAGCACCAACCGGGGAGCAGAGCAGTTCTTC,CASSTNRGAEQFF
TRBV30,15,TRBD1,TRBJ1-6,-,TGTGCCTGGAGCCAAGGACAGGGGAGAAATTCACCCCTCCACTTT,CAWSQGQGRNSPLHF
TRBV12-3/TRBV12-4,13,-,TRBJ1-6,-,TGTGCCAGCAGTTTAGGAGACAATTCACCCCTCCACTTT,CASSLGDNSPLHF
TRBV7-2,14,TRBD1,TRBJ1-1,-,TGTGCCAGCAGGATAGGGACAGAAAACACTGAAGCTTTCTTT,CASRIGTENTEAFF
TRBV20-1,12,-,TRBJ2-7,-,TGCAGTGCTAGTTCCATAGGATACGAGCAGTACTTC,CSASSIGYEQYF
TRBV6-5,10,-,TRBJ2-7,-,TGTGCCAGCAACCCCTACAAGCAGTACTTC,CASNPYKQYF